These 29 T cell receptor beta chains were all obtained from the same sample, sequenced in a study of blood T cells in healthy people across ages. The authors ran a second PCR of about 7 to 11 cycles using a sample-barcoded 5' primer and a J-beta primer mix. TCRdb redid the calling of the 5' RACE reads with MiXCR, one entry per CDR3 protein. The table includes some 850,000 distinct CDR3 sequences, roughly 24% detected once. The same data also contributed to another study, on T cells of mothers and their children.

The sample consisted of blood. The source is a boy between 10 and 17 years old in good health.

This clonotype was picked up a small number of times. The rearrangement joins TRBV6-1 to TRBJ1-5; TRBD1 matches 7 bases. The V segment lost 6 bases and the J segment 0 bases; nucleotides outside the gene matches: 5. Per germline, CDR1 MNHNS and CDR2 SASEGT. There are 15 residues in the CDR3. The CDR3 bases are TGTGCCAGCAGCGACAGGGCGTATAGCAATCAGCCCCAGCATTTT. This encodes CASSDRAYSNQPQHF.

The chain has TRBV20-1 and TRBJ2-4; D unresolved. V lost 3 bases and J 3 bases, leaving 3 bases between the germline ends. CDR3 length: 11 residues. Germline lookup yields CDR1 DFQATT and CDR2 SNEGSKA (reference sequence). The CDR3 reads CSASIKNIQYF. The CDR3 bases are TGCAGTGCTAGCATCAAAAACATTCAGTACTTC.

CDR3 in DNA: TGTGCCAGCAGCCTGACAGCTCATAATGAAAAACTGTTTTTT. The encoded protein is CASSLTAHNEKLFF. V gene TRBV7-9 combines with J gene TRBJ1-4; D possibly corresponds to TRBD1 (5 bases). V lost 5 bases and J lost 4, with 11 bases in between. Germline lookup yields CDR1 SEHNR and CDR2 FQNEAQ (reference sequence). The CDR3 has 14 residues.

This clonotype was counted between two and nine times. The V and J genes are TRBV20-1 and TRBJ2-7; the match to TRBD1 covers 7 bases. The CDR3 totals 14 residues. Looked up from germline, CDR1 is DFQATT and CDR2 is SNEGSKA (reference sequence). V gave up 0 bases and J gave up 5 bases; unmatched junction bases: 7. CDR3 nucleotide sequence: TGCAGTGCTAGAGATCAAACAGGGGTAGACGAGCAGTACTTC. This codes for CSARDQTGVDEQYF.

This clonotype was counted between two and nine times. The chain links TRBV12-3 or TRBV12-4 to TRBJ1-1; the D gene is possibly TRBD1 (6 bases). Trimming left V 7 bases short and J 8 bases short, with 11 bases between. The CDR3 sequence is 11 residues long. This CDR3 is CASTRQEEAFF. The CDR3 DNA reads TGTGCCAGCACCCGACAGGAGGAAGCTTTCTTT.

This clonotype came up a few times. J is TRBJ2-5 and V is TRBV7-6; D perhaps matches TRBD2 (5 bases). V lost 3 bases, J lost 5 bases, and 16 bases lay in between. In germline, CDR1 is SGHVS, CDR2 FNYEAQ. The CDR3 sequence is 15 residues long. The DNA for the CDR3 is TGTGCCAGCAGCTTCAGCCGGGGAATCGGGGAGACCCAGTACTTC. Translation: CASSFSRGIGETQYF.

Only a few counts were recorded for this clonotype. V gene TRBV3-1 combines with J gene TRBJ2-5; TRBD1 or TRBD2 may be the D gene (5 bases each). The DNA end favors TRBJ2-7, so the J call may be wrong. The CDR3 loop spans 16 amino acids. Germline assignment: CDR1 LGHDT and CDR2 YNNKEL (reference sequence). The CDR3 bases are TGTGCCAGCAGCCAAATGGGAGTGGGGCGCTCCTACGAGCAGTACTTC. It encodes CASSQMGVGRSYEQYF.

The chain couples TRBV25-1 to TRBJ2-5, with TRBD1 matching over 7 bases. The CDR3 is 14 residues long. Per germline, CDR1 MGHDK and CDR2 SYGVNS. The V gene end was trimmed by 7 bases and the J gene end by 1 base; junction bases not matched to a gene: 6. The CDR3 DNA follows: TGTGCCAGCACTGACAGGGTGGCCCAAGAGACCCAGTACTTC. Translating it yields CASTDRVAQETQYF.

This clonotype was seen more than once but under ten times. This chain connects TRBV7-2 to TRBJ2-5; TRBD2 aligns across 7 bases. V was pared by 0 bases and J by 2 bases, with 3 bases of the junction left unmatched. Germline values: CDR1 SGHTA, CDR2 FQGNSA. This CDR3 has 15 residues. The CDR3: CASSLAAGVQETQYF. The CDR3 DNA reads TGTGCCAGCAGCTTAGCGGCGGGGGTTCAAGAGACCCAGTACTTC.

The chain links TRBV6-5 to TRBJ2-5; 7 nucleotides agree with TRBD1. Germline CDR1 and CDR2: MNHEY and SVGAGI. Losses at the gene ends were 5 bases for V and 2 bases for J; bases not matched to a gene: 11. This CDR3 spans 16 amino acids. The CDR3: CASSTRDSIFQETQYF. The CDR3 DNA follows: TGTGCCAGCAGTACCCGGGACAGTATCTTTCAAGAGACCCAGTACTTC.

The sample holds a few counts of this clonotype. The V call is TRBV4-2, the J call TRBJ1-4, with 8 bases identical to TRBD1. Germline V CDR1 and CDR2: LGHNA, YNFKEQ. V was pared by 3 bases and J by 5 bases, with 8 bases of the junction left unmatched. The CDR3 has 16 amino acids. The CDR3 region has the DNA TGTGCCAGCAGCCACTCCTTCAGGGGGCAAAATGAAAAACTGTTTTTT. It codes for CASSHSFRGQNEKLFF.

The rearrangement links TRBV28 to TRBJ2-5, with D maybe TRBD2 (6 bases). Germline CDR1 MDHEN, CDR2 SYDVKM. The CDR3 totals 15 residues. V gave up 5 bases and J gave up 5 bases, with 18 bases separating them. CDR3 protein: CASSGRGTLRETQYF. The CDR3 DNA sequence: TGTGCCAGCAGTGGGCGGGGAACCCTGAGGGAGACCCAGTACTTC.

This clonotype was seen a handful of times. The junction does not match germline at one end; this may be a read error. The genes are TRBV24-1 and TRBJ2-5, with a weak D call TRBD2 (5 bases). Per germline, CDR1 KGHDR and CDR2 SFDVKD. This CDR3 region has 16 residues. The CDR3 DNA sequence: TGTGCCACCAGTGATACCCCACGCGGGTACCAAGAGACCCGGTACTTC. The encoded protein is CATSDTPRGYQETRYF.

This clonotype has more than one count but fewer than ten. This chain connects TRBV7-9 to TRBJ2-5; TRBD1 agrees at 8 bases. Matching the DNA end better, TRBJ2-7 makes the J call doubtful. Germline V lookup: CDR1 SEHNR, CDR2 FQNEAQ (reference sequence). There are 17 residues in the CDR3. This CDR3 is CASSLVLTGTGSYEQYF. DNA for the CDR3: TGTGCCAGCAGCTTAGTTTTGACCGGGACAGGCTCCTACGAGCAGTACTTC.

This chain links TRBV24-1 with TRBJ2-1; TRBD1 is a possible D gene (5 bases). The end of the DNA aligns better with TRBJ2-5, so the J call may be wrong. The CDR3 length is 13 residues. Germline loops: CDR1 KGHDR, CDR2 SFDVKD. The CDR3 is CATSDLKGETQYF. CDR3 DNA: TGTGCCACCAGTGATTTGAAGGGGGAGACCCAGTACTTC.

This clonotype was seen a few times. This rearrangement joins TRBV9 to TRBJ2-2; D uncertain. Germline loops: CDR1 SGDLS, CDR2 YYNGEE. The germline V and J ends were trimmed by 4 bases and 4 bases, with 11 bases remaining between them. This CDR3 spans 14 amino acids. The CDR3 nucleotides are TGTGCCAGCAGCCCAAACTGGGGCACCGGGGAGCTGTTTTTT. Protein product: CASSPNWGTGELFF.

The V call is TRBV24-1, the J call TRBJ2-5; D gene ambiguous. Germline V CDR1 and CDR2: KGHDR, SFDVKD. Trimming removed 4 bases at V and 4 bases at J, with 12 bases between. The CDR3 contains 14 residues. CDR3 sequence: CATSDPAGSETQYF. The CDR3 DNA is TGTGCCACCAGTGACCCGGCAGGTTCAGAGACCCAGTACTTC.

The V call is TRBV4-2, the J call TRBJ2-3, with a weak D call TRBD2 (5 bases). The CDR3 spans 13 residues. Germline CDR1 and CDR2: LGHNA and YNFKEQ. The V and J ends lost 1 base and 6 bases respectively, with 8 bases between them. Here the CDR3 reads CASSQGGEDTQYF. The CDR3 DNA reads TGTGCCAGCAGCCAAGGGGGAGAGGATACGCAGTATTTT.

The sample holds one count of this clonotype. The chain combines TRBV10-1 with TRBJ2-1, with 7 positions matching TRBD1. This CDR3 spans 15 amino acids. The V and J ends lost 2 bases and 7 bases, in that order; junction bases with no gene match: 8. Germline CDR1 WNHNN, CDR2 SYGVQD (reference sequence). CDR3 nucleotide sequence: TGCGCCAGCAGTGAGCGGGACAGCGTGAGAAATGAGCAGTTCTTC. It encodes CASSERDSVRNEQFF.

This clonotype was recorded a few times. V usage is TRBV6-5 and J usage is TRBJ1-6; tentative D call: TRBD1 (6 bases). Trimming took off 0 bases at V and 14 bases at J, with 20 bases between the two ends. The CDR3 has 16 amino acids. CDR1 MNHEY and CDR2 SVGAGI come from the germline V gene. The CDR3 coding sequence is TGTGCCAGCAGTTACTCAGCAACCATGACAGGAAGAACCCTCCACTTT. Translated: CASSYSATMTGRTLHF.

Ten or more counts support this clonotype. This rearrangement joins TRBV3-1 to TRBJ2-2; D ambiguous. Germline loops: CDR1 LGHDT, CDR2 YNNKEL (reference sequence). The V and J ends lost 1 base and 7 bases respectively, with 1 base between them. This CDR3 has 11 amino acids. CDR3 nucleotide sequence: TGTGCCAGCAGCCAAGGCGGGGAGCTGTTTTTT. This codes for CASSQGGELFF.

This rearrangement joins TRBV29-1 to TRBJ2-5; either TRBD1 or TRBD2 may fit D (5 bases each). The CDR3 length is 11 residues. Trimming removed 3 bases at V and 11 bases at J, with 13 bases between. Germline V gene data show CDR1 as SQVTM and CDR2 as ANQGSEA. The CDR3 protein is CSVDRDGEQYF. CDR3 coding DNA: TGCAGCGTTGACCGGGACGGGGAGCAGTACTTC.

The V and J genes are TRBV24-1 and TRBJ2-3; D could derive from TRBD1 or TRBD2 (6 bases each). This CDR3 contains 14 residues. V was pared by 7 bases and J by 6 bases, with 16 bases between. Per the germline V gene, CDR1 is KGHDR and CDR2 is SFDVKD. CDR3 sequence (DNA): TGTGCCACCAGGGGGGGCGGACTCGTGGATACGCAGTATTTT. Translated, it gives CATRGGGLVDTQYF.

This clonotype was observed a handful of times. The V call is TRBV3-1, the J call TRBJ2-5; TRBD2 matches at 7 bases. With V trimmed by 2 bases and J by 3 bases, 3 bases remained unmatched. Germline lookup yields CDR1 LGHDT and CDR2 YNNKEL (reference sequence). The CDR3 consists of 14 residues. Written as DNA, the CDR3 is TGTGCCAGCAGCCAAATAGCGGGCGAAGAGACCCAGTACTTC. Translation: CASSQIAGEETQYF.

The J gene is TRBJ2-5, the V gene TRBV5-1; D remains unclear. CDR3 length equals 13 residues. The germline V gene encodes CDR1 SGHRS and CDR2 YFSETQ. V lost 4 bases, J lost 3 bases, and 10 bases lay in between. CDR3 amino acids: CASSISTEETQYF. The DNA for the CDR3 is TGCGCCAGCAGCATTTCGACGGAAGAGACCCAGTACTTC.

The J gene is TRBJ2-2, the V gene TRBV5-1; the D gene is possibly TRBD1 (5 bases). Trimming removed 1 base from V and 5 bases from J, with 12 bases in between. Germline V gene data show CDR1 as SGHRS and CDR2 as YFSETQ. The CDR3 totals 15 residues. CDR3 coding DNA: TGCGCCAGCAGCTTGAGAAGGGGCGCGACCGGGGAGCTGTTTTTT. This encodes CASSLRRGATGELFF.

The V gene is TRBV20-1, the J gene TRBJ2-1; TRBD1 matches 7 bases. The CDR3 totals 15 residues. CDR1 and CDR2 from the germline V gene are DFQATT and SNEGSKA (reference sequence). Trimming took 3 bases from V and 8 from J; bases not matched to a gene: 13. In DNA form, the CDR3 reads TGCAGTGCTAGGACTACAGGGGCCGAGCTTTATGAGCAGTTCTTC. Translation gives CSARTTGAELYEQFF.

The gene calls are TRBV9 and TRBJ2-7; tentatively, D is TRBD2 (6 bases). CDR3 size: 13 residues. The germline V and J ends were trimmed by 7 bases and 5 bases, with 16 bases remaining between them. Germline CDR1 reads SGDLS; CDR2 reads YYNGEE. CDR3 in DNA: TGTGCCAGCGGAGGGGACCCCGGTAACGAGCAGTACTTC. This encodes CASGGDPGNEQYF. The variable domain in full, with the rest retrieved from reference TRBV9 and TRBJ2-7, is DSGVTQTPKHLITATGQRVTLRCSPRSGDLSVYWYQQSLDQGLQFLIQYYNGEERAKGNILERFSAQQFPDLHSELNLSSLELGDSALYFCASGGDPGNEQYFGPGTRLTVT.

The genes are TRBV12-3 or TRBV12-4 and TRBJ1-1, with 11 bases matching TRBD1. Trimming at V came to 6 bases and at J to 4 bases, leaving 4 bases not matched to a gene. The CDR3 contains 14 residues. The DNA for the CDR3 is TGTGCCAGCAGGGGGGGACAGGGGGTCACTGAAGCTTTCTTT. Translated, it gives CASRGGQGVTEAFF.